The entry below describes one TCR beta chain. Its specificity is not known. The data derive from a study of cytomegalovirus exposure and HLA in healthy donors. V shed 7 bases and J 7 bases; nucleotides not matched to a gene: 11. The V gene's germline CDR1 is MNHNS and CDR2 SASEGT. The CDR3 sequence is 15 residues long. Both 60 Vbeta primers and 13 Jbeta primers went into the PCR. Libraries were prepared by immunoSEQ multiplex PCR; TCRdb keeps only in-frame clonotypes and omits some of them. The sample lists about 160,000 clones, 70% to 90% seen once, with about 0.9% in the top ten. Overall study findings and caveats: Donors were assumed by presence/absence analyses to have roughly uniform sequencing depth.

V usage is TRBV6-1 and J usage is TRBJ1-3; 9 bases are a match to TRBD1. The receptor was isolated from a young woman in good health and CMV-seronegative. Source material: PBMCs. In DNA, the CDR3 is TGTGCCAGCATATACAGGGACAGGGATGAGAACACCATATATTTT. Translating it yields CASIYRDRDENTIYF.